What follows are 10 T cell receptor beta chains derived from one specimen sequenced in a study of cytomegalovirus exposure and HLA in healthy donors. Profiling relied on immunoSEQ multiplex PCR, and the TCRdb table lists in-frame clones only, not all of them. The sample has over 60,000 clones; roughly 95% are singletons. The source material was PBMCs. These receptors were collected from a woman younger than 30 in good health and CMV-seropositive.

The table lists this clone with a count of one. The CDR3 loop is CASSQPQTGTGTEAFF. In nucleotides, the CDR3 is TGCGCCAGCAGTCAACCACAGACAGGGACCGGCACTGAAGCTTTCTTT. V gene TRBV23-1 combines with J gene TRBJ1-1; 7 positions match TRBD1. TRBV23-1 qualifies as an ORF whose function is uncertain. The CDR3 runs 16 residues. Trimming removed 2 bases from V and 4 bases from J; junction bases left unmatched: 10.

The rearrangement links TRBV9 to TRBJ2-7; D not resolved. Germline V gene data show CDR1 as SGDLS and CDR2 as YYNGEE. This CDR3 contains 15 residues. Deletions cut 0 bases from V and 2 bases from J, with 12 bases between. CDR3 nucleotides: TGTGCCAGCAGCGTAGGGCCTGGCCTTCCCTACGAGCAGTACTTC. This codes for CASSVGPGLPYEQYF. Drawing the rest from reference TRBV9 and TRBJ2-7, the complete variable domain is DSGVTQTPKHLITATGQRVTLRCSPRSGDLSVYWYQQSLDQGLQFLIQYYNGEERAKGNILERFSAQQFPDLHSELNLSSLELGDSALYFCASSVGPGLPYEQYFGPGTRLTVT.

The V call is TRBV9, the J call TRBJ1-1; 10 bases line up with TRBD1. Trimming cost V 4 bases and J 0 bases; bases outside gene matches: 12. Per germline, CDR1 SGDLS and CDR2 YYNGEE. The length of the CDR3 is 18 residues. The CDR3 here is CASSLRQGAPGMNTEAFF. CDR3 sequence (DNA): TGTGCCAGCAGCCTCCGACAGGGGGCGCCGGGGATGAACACTGAAGCTTTCTTT.

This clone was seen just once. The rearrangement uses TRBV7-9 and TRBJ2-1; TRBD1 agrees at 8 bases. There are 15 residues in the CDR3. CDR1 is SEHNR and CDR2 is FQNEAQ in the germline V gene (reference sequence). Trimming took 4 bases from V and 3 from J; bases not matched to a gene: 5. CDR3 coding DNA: TGTGCCAGCAGCTACCGGGACAGGAACTACAATGAGCAGTTCTTC. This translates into CASSYRDRNYNEQFF. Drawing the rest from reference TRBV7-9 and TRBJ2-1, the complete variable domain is DTGVSQNPRHKITKRGQNVTFRCDPISEHNRLYWYRQTLGQGPEFLTYFQNEAQLEKSRLLSDRFSAERPKGSFSTLEIQRTEQGDSAMYLCASSYRDRNYNEQFFGPGTRLTVL.

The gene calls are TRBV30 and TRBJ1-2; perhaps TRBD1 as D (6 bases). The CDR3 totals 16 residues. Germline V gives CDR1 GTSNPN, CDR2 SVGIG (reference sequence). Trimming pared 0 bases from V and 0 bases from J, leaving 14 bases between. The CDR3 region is CAWSVQGKMTNYGYTF. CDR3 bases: TGTGCCTGGAGTGTACAGGGTAAAATGACTAACTATGGCTACACCTTC.

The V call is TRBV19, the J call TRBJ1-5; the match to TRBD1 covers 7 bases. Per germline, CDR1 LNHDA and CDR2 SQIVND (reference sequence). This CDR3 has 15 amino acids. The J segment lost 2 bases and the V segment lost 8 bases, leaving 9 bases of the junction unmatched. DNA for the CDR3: TGTGCCAGTTACAGAACAGGGGAGCGCAATCAGCCCCAGCATTTT. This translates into CASYRTGERNQPQHF.

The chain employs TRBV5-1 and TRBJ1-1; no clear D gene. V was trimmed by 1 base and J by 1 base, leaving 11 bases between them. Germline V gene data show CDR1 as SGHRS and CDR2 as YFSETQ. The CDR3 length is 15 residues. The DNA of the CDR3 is TGCGCCAGCAGCTTGTACGGGGTCGGGAACACTGAAGCTTTCTTT. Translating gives CASSLYGVGNTEAFF.

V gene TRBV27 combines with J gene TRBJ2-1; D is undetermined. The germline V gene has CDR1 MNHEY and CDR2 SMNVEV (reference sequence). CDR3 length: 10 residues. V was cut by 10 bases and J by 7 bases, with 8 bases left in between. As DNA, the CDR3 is TGTGCCACAGGTCCTAATGAGCAGTTCTTC. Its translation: CATGPNEQFF.

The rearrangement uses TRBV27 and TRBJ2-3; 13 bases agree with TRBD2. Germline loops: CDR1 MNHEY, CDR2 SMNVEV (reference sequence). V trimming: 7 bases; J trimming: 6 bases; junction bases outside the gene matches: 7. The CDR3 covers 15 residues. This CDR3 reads CASTFGLAGADTQYF. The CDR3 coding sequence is TGTGCCAGCACCTTCGGACTAGCGGGAGCCGATACGCAGTATTTT.

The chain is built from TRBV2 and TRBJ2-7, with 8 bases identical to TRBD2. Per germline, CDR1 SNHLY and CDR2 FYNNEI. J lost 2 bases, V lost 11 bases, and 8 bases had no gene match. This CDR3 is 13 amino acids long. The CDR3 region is CAAIDGRAYEQYF. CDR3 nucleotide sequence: TGTGCCGCGATAGACGGGAGGGCCTACGAGCAGTACTTC.